This T cell receptor beta chain stems from a study of vaccination and CD4 T cells after COVID-19. Study at large: Stimulation of cells relied on overlapping spike peptides derived from SARS-CoV-2, HCoV-NL63, HCoV-OC43 and HCoV-229E.

The CDR3 totals 15 residues. V shed 7 bases and J 2 bases; nucleotides not matched to a gene: 9. CDR1 is MGHRA and CDR2 is YSYEKL in the germline V gene. For this clonotype: The target antigen is unknown.

Broader study findings: Convalescent patients' vaccine-specific clones were spike mono-reactive in 304 of 307 cases.

Noted treatment: approximately nine-day PBMC culture with coronavirus spike peptide pools or control peptides (ViraFEST assay). Prior to the COVID-19 pandemic (2011-2018), the unexposed donor's CD4+ T cells were collected. After being plated at two million per well, PBMCs were cultured with roughly 9.5 IU/ml IL-2 and around 9.3 ug/ml peptide pools. Sequenced with the Oncomine TCR Beta short-read assay was DNA taken from cultured CD4+ T cells. TCRdb passed the PCR reads through MiXCR, listing each CDR3 protein once. The sample holds some 9,700 distinct CDR3 sequences, about 60% seen once. The clonotype originates from a human donor in good health. This rearrangement joins TRBV4-1 to TRBJ2-5; 8 nucleotides match TRBD1. The sample consisted of CD4+ T cells from blood, cultured in vitro. The CDR3 sequence: CASTRAGGLQETQYF. The CDR3 coding sequence is TGCGCCAGCACGCGGGCAGGGGGCCTACAAGAGACCCAGTACTTC.